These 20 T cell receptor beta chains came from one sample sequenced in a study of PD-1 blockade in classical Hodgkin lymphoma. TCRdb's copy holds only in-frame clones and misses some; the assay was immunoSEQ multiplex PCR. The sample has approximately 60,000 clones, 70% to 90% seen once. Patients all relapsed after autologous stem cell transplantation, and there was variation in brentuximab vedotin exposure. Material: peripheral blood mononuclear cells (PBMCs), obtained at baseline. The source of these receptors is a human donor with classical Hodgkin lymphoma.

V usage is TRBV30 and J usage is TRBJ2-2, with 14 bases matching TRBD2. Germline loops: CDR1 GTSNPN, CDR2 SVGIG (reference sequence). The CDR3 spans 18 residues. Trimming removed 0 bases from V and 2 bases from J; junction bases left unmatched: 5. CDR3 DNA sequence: TGTGCCTGGAGTGTACGACTAGCGGGGGGGCTTAACACCGGGGAGCTGTTTTTT. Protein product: CAWSVRLAGGLNTGELFF.

CDR3 sequence (DNA): TGTGCCAGCAGTCTTCCTTGGGGGCCTTGGGATTCACCCCTCCACTTT. Protein sequence: CASSLPWGPWDSPLHF. This sequence joins TRBV2 and TRBJ1-6; TRBD1 is a possible D gene (6 bases). The CDR3 runs 16 residues. V lost 5 bases and J lost 8, with 19 bases in between. Germline-derived CDR1 and CDR2 are SNHLY and FYNNEI.

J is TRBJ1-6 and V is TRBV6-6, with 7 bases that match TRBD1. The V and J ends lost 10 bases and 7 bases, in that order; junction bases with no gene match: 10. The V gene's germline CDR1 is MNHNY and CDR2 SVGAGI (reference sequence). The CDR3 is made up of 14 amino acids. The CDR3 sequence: CATRAGQRNSPLHF. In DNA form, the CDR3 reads TGTGCCACTCGGGCGGGACAGAGGAATTCACCCCTCCACTTT.

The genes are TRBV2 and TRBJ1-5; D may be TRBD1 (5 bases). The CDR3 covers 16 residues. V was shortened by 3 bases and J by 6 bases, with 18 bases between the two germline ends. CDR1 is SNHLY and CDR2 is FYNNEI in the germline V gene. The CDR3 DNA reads TGTGCCAGCAGTGAGTCAGGGTTCCCCTCGGGTCAGCCCCAGCATTTT. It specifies CASSESGFPSGQPQHF.

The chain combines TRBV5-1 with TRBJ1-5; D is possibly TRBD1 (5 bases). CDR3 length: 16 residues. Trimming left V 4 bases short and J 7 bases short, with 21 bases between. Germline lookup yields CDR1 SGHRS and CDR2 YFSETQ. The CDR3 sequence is CASSPGLRGARQPQHF. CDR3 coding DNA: TGCGCCAGCAGCCCGGGGTTAAGGGGCGCGAGACAGCCCCAGCATTTT.

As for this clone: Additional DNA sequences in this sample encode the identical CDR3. The CDR3 region has the DNA TGTGCCATCAGTGAGAGCCTAGAGACCCAGTACTTC. It codes for CAISESLETQYF. The chain uses TRBV10-3 and TRBJ2-5; D not certain. V lost 2 bases and J lost 4, with 5 bases in between. CDR1 ENHRY and CDR2 SYGVKD come from the germline V gene. The CDR3 contains 12 residues.

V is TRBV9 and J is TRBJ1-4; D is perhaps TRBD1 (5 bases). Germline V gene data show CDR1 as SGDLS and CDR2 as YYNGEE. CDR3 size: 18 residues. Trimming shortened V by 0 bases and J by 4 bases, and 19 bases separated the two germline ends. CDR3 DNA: TGTGCCAGCAGCGTAGCTGGAGACGGGGGAAGAGGTAATGAAAAACTGTTTTTT. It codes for CASSVAGDGGRGNEKLFF.

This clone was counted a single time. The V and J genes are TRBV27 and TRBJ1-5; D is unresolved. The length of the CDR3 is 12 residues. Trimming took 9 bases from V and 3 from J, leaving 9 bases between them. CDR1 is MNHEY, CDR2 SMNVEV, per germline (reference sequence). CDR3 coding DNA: TGTGCCAGTTGGATAATCAATCAGCCCCAGCATTTT. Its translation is CASWIINQPQHF.

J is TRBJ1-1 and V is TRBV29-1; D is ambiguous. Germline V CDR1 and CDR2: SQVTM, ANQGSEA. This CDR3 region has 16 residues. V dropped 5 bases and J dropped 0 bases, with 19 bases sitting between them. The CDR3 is CSVSDPAGAMNTEAFF. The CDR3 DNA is TGCAGCGTTTCTGACCCGGCAGGAGCCATGAACACTGAAGCTTTCTTT. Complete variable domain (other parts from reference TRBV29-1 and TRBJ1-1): SAVISQKPSRDICQRGTSLTIQCQVDSQVTMMFWYRQQPGQSLTLIATANQGSEATYESGFVIDKFPISRPNLTFSTLTVSNMSPEDSSIYLCSVSDPAGAMNTEAFFGQGTRLTVV.

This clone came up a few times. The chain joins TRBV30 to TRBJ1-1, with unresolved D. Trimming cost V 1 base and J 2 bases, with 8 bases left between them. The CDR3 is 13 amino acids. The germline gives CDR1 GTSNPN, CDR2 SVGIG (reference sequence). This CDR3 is CAWSAQINTEAFF. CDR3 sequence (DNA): TGTGCCTGGAGTGCCCAGATAAACACTGAAGCTTTCTTT.

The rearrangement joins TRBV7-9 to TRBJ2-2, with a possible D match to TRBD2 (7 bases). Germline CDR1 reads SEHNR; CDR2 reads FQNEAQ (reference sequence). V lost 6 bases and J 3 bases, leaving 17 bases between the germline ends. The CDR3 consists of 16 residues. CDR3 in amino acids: CASSSGGGVYTGELFF. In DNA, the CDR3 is TGTGCCAGCAGTTCCGGAGGGGGGGTCTACACCGGGGAGCTGTTTTTT.

CDR3 residues: CASSLGNRATDTQYF. The CDR3 coding sequence is TGTGCCAGCAGCTTAGGGAACAGGGCTACAGATACGCAGTATTTT. The chain uses TRBV11-3 and TRBJ2-3; D may be TRBD1 (6 bases). The length of the CDR3 is 15 residues. Trimming cost V 1 base and J 3 bases, with 11 bases left between them. In germline, CDR1 is SGHNT, CDR2 YENEEA. The entire variable domain, with the rest obtained from reference TRBV11-3 and TRBJ2-3, is as follows: EAGVVQSPRYKIIEKKQPVAFWCNPISGHNTLYWYLQNLGQGPELLIRYENEEAVDDSQLPKDRFSAERLKGVDSTLKIQPAELGDSAVYLCASSLGNRATDTQYFGPGTRLTVL.

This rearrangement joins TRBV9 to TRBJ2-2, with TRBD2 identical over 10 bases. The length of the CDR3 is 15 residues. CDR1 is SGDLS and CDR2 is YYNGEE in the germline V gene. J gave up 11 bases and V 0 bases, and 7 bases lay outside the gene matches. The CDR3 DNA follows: TGTGCCAGCAGCGTAGGGTCTAGCGGGGGATCCGAGCTGTTTTTT. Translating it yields CASSVGSSGGSELFF. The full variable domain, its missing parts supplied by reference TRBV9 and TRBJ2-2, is DSGVTQTPKHLITATGQRVTLRCSPRSGDLSVYWYQQSLDQGLQFLIQYYNGEERAKGNILERFSAQQFPDLHSELNLSSLELGDSALYFCASSVGSSGGSELFFGEGSRLTVL.

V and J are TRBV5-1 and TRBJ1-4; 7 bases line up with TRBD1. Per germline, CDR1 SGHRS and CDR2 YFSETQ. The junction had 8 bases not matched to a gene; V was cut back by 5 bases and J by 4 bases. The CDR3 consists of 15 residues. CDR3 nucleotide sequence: TGCGCCAGCAGTGTAGCACAGGGGTTTAATGAAAAACTGTTTTTT. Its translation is CASSVAQGFNEKLFF.

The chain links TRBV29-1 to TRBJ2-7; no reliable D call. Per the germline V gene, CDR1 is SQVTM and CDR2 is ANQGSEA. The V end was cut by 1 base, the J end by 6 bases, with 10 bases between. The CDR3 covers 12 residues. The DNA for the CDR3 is TGCAGCGTTGAAGCGGGCTTTACCGAGCAGTACTTC. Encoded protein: CSVEAGFTEQYF.

CDR3 protein: CASSPGLNEKLFF. CDR3 coding DNA: TGTGCCAGCAGCCCAGGCTTGAATGAAAAACTGTTTTTT. The gene calls are TRBV25-1 and TRBJ1-4; D is ambiguous. The germline CDR1 and CDR2 sequences are MGHDK and SYGVNS. This CDR3 spans 13 amino acids. Trimming cost V 6 bases and J 5 bases, with 10 bases left between them.

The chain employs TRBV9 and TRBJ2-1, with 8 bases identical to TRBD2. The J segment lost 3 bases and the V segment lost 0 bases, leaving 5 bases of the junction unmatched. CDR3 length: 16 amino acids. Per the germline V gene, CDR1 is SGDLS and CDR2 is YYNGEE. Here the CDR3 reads CASSVDVAGSYNEQFF. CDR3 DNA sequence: TGTGCCAGCAGCGTAGATGTAGCGGGGAGCTACAATGAGCAGTTCTTC.

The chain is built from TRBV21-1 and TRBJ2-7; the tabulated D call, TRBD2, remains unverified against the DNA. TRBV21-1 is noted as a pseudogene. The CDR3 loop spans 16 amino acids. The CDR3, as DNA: TGTGCCAGCAGCAAAAAGTCTTCGGGGAGTACCTACGAGCAGTACTTC. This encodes CASSKKSSGSTYEQYF.

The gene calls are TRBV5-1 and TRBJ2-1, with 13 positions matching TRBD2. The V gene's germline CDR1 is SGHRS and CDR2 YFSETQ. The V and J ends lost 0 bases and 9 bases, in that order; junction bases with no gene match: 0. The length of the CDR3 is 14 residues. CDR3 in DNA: TGCGCCAGCAGCTTGGGACTAGCGGGGGGTGAGCAGTTCTTC. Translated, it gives CASSLGLAGGEQFF.

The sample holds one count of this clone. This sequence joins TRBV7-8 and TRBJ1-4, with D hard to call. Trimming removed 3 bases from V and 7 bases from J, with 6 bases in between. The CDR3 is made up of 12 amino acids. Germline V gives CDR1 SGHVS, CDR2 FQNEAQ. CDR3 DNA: TGTGCCAGCAGCTTCCCCGGTGAAAAACTGTTTTTT. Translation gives CASSFPGEKLFF.